These 21 T cell receptor beta chains were all obtained from the same sample, sequenced in a study of blood T cell repertoires in COVID-19. Data came from immunoSEQ multiplex PCR; TCRdb stores just in-frame clones and leaves some out. The table lists under 200,000 clones, around 82% of them singletons, with more than 4% in the top ten. Sequenced material: PBMCs or T cells enriched from blood (not recorded which). These receptor sequences come from a woman aged 55-69 years with acute COVID-19.

The chain combines TRBV24-1 with TRBJ1-5; possible D gene TRBD1, 6 bases. Trimming took 7 bases from V and 3 from J, leaving 9 bases between them. The CDR3 consists of 13 residues. Germline CDR1 is KGHDR and CDR2 is SFDVKD. Here the CDR3 reads CATRDSLNQPQHF. The CDR3, as DNA: TGTGCCACCAGGGACAGTCTCAATCAGCCCCAGCATTTT.

V usage is TRBV2 and J usage is TRBJ2-7; maybe TRBD2 (5 bases). CDR1 and CDR2 from the germline V gene are SNHLY and FYNNEI. This CDR3 spans 13 amino acids. Trimming pared 6 bases from V and 9 bases from J, leaving 18 bases between. The CDR3: CASRVGGLPGQYF. In DNA form, the CDR3 reads TGTGCCAGCAGGGTCGGAGGCCTACCCGGGCAGTACTTC.

CDR3 DNA: TGTGCCAGCAGTCTTCGACAGGGAAGGCGAGAAAAACTGTTTTTT. As protein: CASSLRQGRREKLFF. V is TRBV5-8 and J is TRBJ1-4; 7 bases map to TRBD1. Germline-derived CDR1 and CDR2 are SGHTS and YDEGEE. The V segment lost 5 bases and the J segment 8 bases; nucleotides outside the gene matches: 12. This CDR3 is 15 amino acids long. The whole variable domain, remainder taken from reference TRBV5-8 and TRBJ1-4, is EAGVTQSPTHLIKTRGQQATLRCSPISGHTSVYWYQQALGLGLQFLLWYDEGEERNRGNFPPRFSGRQFPNYSSELNVNALELEDSALYLCASSLRQGRREKLFFGSGTQLSVL.

V is TRBV21-1 and J is TRBJ2-7; the D segment call TRBD2 is taken from the table without a DNA check. TRBV21-1 is flagged as a pseudogene. CDR3 length equals 17 residues. The CDR3: CASTLGGTSGSSYEQYF. The CDR3 bases are TGTGCCAGCACTCTAGGGGGGACTAGCGGGAGTTCCTACGAGCAGTACTTC.

The gene calls are TRBV5-1 and TRBJ2-7, with 10 bases that match TRBD2. Germline CDR1 SGHRS, CDR2 YFSETQ. The CDR3 is made up of 16 amino acids. The V and J ends lost 2 bases and 0 bases, in that order; junction bases with no gene match: 5. The CDR3 protein is CASSLTSGVSSYEQYV. The CDR3 coding sequence is TGCGCCAGCAGCTTAACTAGCGGGGTTAGCTCCTACGAGCAGTACGTC.

The chain couples TRBV2 to TRBJ2-7; maybe TRBD1 (6 bases). CDR1 is SNHLY and CDR2 is FYNNEI in the germline V gene. There are 13 residues in the CDR3. The ends were cut back, 6 bases at V and 2 bases at J, with 11 bases in the middle. Here the CDR3 reads CASRQGATYEQYF. CDR3 in DNA: TGTGCCAGCAGACAGGGCGCTACCTACGAGCAGTACTTC. The full variable domain, its missing parts supplied by reference TRBV2 and TRBJ2-7, is EPEVTQTPSHQVTQMGQEVILRCVPISNHLYFYWYRQILGQKVEFLVSFYNNEISEKSEIFDDQFSVERPDGSNFTLKIRSTKLEDSAMYFCASRQGATYEQYFGPGTRLTVT.

The chain couples TRBV5-3 to TRBJ2-5; 8 bases line up with TRBD2. TRBV5-3 is noted as an ORF with a role that remains uncertain. The trim removed 5 bases at V and 3 bases at J, leaving 6 bases unmatched. This CDR3 comprises 14 residues. DNA of the CDR3: TGTGCCAGAAGATCCTCGGGGGGGGAAGAGACCCAGTACTTC. The encoded protein is CARRSSGGEETQYF.

This sequence joins TRBV27 and TRBJ1-1; D perhaps matches TRBD1 (5 bases). Per germline, CDR1 MNHEY and CDR2 SMNVEV (reference sequence). V was cut by 4 bases and J by 3 bases, with 12 bases left in between. This CDR3 region has 14 residues. This CDR3 is CASSYGGGDTEAFF. Here the CDR3 DNA reads TGTGCCAGCAGTTACGGGGGTGGGGACACTGAAGCTTTCTTT.

The J gene is TRBJ1-2, the V gene TRBV19; the D is unclear. The length of the CDR3 is 11 residues. CDR1 is LNHDA and CDR2 is SQIVND in the germline V gene (reference sequence). Between the trimmed V and J ends, which lost 11 bases and 7 bases, there was a span of 14 bases. CDR3 in DNA: TGTGCCTCGGGGTCACGACGTGGCTACACCTTC. Residues: CASGSRRGYTF.

J is TRBJ1-5 and V is TRBV5-8, with 10 nucleotides matching TRBD1. This CDR3 is built from 15 residues. The germline V gene encodes CDR1 SGHTS and CDR2 YDEGEE. Trimming cost V 4 bases and J 6 bases; bases outside gene matches: 7. The CDR3 loop reads CASSAGTGVGQPQHF. The CDR3 DNA sequence: TGTGCCAGCAGCGCTGGGACAGGGGTGGGTCAGCCCCAGCATTTT.

This clone was counted only a few times. The chain uses TRBV5-4 and TRBJ2-2; D is possibly TRBD2 (6 bases). The CDR3 runs to 16 residues. The germline V and J ends were trimmed by 4 bases and 3 bases, with 16 bases remaining between them. The germline V gene encodes CDR1 SGHNT and CDR2 YYREEE (reference sequence). In DNA form, the CDR3 reads TGTGCCAGCAGCCCATTAGGAGGGAGCGACACCGGGGAGCTGTTTTTT. Its protein product is CASSPLGGSDTGELFF.

The J gene is TRBJ2-1, the V gene TRBV4-1; perhaps TRBD2 as D (6 bases). The CDR3 covers 13 residues. The V end was cut by 0 bases, the J end by 10 bases, with 10 bases between. Germline CDR1 reads MGHRA; CDR2 reads YSYEKL. CDR3 residues: CASSQEPGGEQFF. As DNA, the CDR3 is TGCGCCAGCAGCCAAGAACCTGGAGGGGAGCAGTTCTTC.

The chain joins TRBV19 to TRBJ2-4, with D maybe TRBD2 (5 bases). Between the trimmed V and J ends, which lost 1 base and 2 bases, there was a span of 18 bases. The CDR3 runs 18 residues. Germline values: CDR1 LNHDA, CDR2 SQIVND (reference sequence). The CDR3 reads CASSIVSGKDRSKNIQYF. In nucleotides, the CDR3 is TGTGCCAGTAGTATAGTTTCCGGGAAAGATAGGTCCAAAAACATTCAGTACTTC.

The chain links TRBV7-2 to TRBJ2-5, with TRBD2 identical over 10 bases. The germline CDR1 and CDR2 sequences are SGHTA and FQGNSA. This CDR3 has 14 residues. Losses at the gene ends were 5 bases for V and 7 bases for J; bases not matched to a gene: 7. CDR3 amino acids: CASSPPSSGGTQYF. Here the CDR3 DNA reads TGTGCCAGCAGCCCCCCTTCTAGCGGGGGGACCCAGTACTTC.

The gene calls are TRBV7-8 and TRBJ2-5, with 11 positions matching TRBD2. CDR1 and CDR2 from the germline V gene are SGHVS and FQNEAQ. This CDR3 is 14 amino acids long. Trimming at V came to 3 bases and at J to 5 bases, leaving 2 bases not matched to a gene. CDR3: CASSFGLAGETQYF. CDR3 DNA sequence: TGTGCCAGCAGCTTCGGACTAGCGGGTGAGACCCAGTACTTC.

This clone showed up just once. DNA of the CDR3: TGTGCCAGCAGCCGCGCACTTGTGGGGCTACAAGAGACCCAGTACTTC. Protein: CASSRALVGLQETQYF. The chain is built from TRBV7-2 and TRBJ2-5; the D gene is possibly TRBD1 (5 bases). Germline V gives CDR1 SGHTA, CDR2 FQGNSA. This CDR3 has 16 residues. V lost 5 bases and J 2 bases, leaving 18 bases between the germline ends.

This sequence joins TRBV3-1 (or the pseudogene TRBV3-2) and TRBJ1-4; no clear D gene. This CDR3 has 13 amino acids. Per germline, CDR1 LGHDT and CDR2 YNNKEL (reference sequence). Trimming took 1 base from V and 6 from J, leaving 6 bases between them. The CDR3 loop reads CASSQGDYEKLFF. The DNA of the CDR3 is TGTGCCAGCAGCCAAGGAGATTATGAAAAACTGTTTTTT.

The chain uses TRBV6-2 or TRBV6-3 and TRBJ1-2; D remains ambiguous. V shed 6 bases and J shed 4 bases, with 12 bases lying between them. The CDR3 has 13 residues. Germline assignment: CDR1 MNHEY and CDR2 SVGEGT. CDR3 region: CASSLHYVYGYTF. Written as DNA, the CDR3 is TGTGCCAGCAGCTTACATTACGTCTATGGCTACACCTTC.

The chain has TRBV27 and TRBJ1-4; D is possibly TRBD1 (6 bases). CDR1 is MNHEY, CDR2 SMNVEV, per germline (reference sequence). CDR3 length equals 14 residues. Trimming removed 0 bases at V and 11 bases at J, with 13 bases between. The CDR3 region has the DNA TGTGCCAGCAGTTTATCGAGGGCCCAGGGGAAACTGTTTTTT. Amino acid sequence: CASSLSRAQGKLFF. Complete variable domain (other parts from reference TRBV27 and TRBJ1-4): EAQVTQNPRYLITVTGKKLTVTCSQNMNHEYMSWYRQDPGLGLRQIYYSMNVEVTDKGDVPEGYKVSRKEKRNFPLILESPSPNQTSLYFCASSLSRAQGKLFFGSGTQLSVL.

The chain combines TRBV6-5 with TRBJ2-7, with 9 bases identical to TRBD1. Per the germline V gene, CDR1 is MNHEY and CDR2 is SVGAGI. The CDR3 loop spans 14 amino acids. V shed 5 bases and J 5 bases; nucleotides not matched to a gene: 7. The CDR3 region is CASSPGQGGNEQYV. The CDR3 DNA sequence: TGTGCCAGCAGTCCGGGACAGGGCGGAAACGAGCAGTACGTC.

The rearrangement links TRBV4-2 to TRBJ1-2; 9 nucleotides line up with TRBD1. In germline, CDR1 is LGHNA, CDR2 YNFKEQ. This CDR3 has 13 amino acids. With 5 bases clipped from V and 6 bases from J, the junction kept 4 bases outside the gene matches. The DNA of the CDR3 is TGTGCCAGCAGCAGACAGGGGGGGGATGGCTACACCTTC. This codes for CASSRQGGDGYTF.